This T cell receptor (beta chain) is drawn from a study of cytomegalovirus exposure and HLA in healthy donors. Study results and caveats: Later analysis identified several of the most significant clusters that appeared linked to common viral pathogens.

Primers: 60 Vbeta forward and 13 Jbeta reverse. The method was immunoSEQ multiplex PCR; TCRdb's version includes in-frame clones alone and lacks a portion of them. The data show about 130,000 clones, around 80% seen once. Germline V gives CDR1 SNHLY, CDR2 FYNNEI. Deletions cut 5 bases from V and 4 bases from J, with 14 bases between. This CDR3 has 14 residues. Only one count was recorded for this clone. Its antigen is as yet unknown. This chain links TRBV2 with TRBJ1-2; D is unresolved. Sequencing used PBMCs. The receptor's source is a female donor in good health and CMV-seronegative. The CDR3 DNA reads TGTGCCAGCAGTTCGCAGACTAACTTCTATGGCTACACCTTC. The encoded protein is CASSSQTNFYGYTF.